This is a list of T cell receptor beta chains from one sample in a study of T cell responses to AZD1222 COVID-19 vaccine. TCRdb's table, derived via immunoSEQ multiplex PCR, lists solely in-frame clones and lacks some. This sample has under 150,000 clones, with 93% found just once. Sequenced here: peripheral blood, sampled on day 0 of AZD1222 vaccination. The source of these receptors is an adult in good health. CDR3s include the opening cysteine and the closing phenylalanine or tryptophan. A D gene is named only where the DNA matches it firmly. The size entry is marked missing in some rows and otherwise reads once, few, many or a size class.

length: 13; size: few; D: .; J: TRBJ1-5; V: TRBV2; CDR3: CASTQGLNQPQHF; DNA: TGTGCCAGCACACAGGGTCTTAATCAGCCCCAGCATTTT
length: 14; size: .; D: TRBD2; J: TRBJ2-7; V: TRBV28; CDR3: CASRGTSATYEQYF; DNA: TGTGCCAGCCGAGGGACTAGCGCGACCTACGAGCAGTACTTC
length: 13; size: .; D: .; J: TRBJ2-5; V: TRBV29-1; CDR3: CSVDRVRGETQYF; DNA: TGCAGCGTTGACAGGGTCCGGGGAGAGACCCAGTACTTC
length: 15; size: .; D: TRBD1; J: TRBJ1-1; V: TRBV19; CDR3: CASSIVEGANTEAFF; DNA: TGTGCCAGTAGTATAGTTGAGGGGGCGAACACTGAAGCTTTCTTT
length: 13; size: .; D: .; J: TRBJ1-1; V: TRBV7-3; CDR3: CASSLRDGTEAFF; DNA: TGTGCCAGCAGCCTCCGGGACGGGACTGAAGCTTTCTTT
length: 15; size: .; D: .; J: TRBJ2-7; V: TRBV5-4; CDR3: CASSSSGTPWDEQYF; DNA: TGTGCCAGCAGCTCGTCCGGGACCCCTTGGGACGAGCAGTACTTC
length: 12; size: .; D: .; J: TRBJ2-7; V: TRBV30; CDR3: CAWRAGTGEQYF; DNA: TGTGCCTGGAGAGCAGGGACGGGAGAGCAGTACTTC
length: 14; size: .; D: .; J: TRBJ1-6; V: TRBV18; CDR3: CASSPRGEDSPLHF; DNA: TGTGCCAGCTCACCAAGGGGGGAGGATTCACCCCTCCACTTT
length: 14; size: .; D: .; J: TRBJ2-4; V: TRBV2; CDR3: CASTTRAGRNIQYF; DNA: TGTGCCAGCACCACAAGGGCAGGGCGAAACATTCAGTACTTC
length: 15; size: .; D: TRBD1; J: TRBJ1-5; V: TRBV2; CDR3: CASSLQGTGNQPQHF; DNA: TGTGCCAGCAGTTTACAGGGGACGGGCAATCAGCCCCAGCATTTT
length: 13; size: .; D: .; J: TRBJ1-3; V: TRBV28; CDR3: CASSPLDTGTIYF; DNA: TGTGCCAGCAGTCCCCTGGACACGGGCACCATATATTTT
length: 13; size: .; D: TRBD2; J: TRBJ2-7; V: TRBV7-8; CDR3: CASSSTSGYEQYF; DNA: TGTGCCTCCTCCTCGACTAGCGGGTACGAGCAGTACTTC
length: 14; size: .; D: TRBD1; J: TRBJ1-1; V: TRBV6-5; CDR3: CASTVGQGGTEAFF; DNA: TGTGCCAGCACCGTAGGACAGGGAGGCACTGAAGCTTTCTTT
length: 12; size: .; D: .; J: TRBJ1-5; V: TRBV27; CDR3: CASSNLNQPQHF; DNA: TGTGCCAGCAGCAACCTAAATCAGCCCCAGCATTTT
length: 11; size: .; D: .; J: TRBJ2-1; V: TRBV12-3/TRBV12-4; CDR3: CASRRNNEQFF; DNA: TGTGCCAGCAGACGTAACAATGAGCAGTTCTTC
length: 14; size: .; D: TRBD2; J: TRBJ2-1; V: TRBV6-5; CDR3: CASRPSGDSNEQFF; DNA: TGTGCCAGCAGACCTAGCGGGGACAGCAATGAGCAGTTCTTC
length: 15; size: .; D: .; J: TRBJ2-7; V: TRBV28; CDR3: CASSTPTGRGYQQYF; DNA: TGTGCCAGCAGTACTCCGACAGGAAGGGGATACCAGCAGTACTTC
length: 12; size: .; D: .; J: TRBJ2-1; V: TRBV6-2/TRBV6-3; CDR3: CASSYSGNEQFF; DNA: TGTGCCAGCAGTTACTCGGGCAATGAGCAGTTCTTC